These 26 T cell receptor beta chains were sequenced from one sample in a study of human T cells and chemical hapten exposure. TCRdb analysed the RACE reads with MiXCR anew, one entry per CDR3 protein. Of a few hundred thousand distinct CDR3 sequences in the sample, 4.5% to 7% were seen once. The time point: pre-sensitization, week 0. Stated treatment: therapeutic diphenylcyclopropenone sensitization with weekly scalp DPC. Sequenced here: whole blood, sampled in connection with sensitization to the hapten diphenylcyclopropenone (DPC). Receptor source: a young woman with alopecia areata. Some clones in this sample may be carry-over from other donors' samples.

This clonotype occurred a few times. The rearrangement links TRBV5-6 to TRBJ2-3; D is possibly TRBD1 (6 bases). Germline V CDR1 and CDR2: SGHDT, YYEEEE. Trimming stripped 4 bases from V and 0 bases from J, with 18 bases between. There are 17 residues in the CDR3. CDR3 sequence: CASSATPRDMSTDTQYF. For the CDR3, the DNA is TGTGCCAGCAGCGCTACTCCCCGGGACATGAGCACAGATACGCAGTATTTT.

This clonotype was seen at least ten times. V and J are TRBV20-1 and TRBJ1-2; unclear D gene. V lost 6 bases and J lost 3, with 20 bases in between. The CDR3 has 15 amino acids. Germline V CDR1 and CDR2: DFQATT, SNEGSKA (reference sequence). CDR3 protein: CSARQPLIQDYGYTF. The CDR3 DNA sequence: TGCAGTGCCCGTCAGCCCTTAATCCAGGACTATGGCTACACCTTC.

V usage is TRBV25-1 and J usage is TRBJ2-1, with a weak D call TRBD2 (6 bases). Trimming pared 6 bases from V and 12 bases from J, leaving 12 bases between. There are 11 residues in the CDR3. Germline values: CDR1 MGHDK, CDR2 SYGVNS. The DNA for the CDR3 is TGTGCCAGCAGATCCCAGGGAGGGCAGTTCTTC. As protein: CASRSQGGQFF.

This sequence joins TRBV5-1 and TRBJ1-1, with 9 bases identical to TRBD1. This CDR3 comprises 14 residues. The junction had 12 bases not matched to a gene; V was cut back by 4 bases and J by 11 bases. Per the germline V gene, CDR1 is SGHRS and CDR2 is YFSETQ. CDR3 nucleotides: TGCGCCAGCAGCCCGTACCGGGACAGGGACGGCGCTTTCTTT. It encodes CASSPYRDRDGAFF. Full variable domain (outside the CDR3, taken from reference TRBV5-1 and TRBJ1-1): KAGVTQTPRYLIKTRGQQVTLSCSPISGHRSVSWYQQTPGQGLQFLFEYFSETQRNKGNFPGRFSGRQFSNSRSEMNVSTLELGDSALYLCASSPYRDRDGAFFGQGTRLTVV.

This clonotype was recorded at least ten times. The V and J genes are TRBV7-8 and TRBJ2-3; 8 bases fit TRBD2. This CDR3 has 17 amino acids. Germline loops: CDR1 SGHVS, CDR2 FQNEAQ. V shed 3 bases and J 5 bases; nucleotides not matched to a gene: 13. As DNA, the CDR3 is TGTGCCAGCAGCTTTATCGGGAGGGGGGGAGCTGAAGATACGCAGTATTTT. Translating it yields CASSFIGRGGAEDTQYF.

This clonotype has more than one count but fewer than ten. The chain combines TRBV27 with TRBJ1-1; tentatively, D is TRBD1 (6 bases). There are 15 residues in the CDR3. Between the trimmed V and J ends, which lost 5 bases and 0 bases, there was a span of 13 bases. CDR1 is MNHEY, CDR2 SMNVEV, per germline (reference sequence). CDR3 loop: CASSPRQVMNTEAFF. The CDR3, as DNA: TGTGCCAGCAGTCCCCGACAGGTTATGAACACTGAAGCTTTCTTT.

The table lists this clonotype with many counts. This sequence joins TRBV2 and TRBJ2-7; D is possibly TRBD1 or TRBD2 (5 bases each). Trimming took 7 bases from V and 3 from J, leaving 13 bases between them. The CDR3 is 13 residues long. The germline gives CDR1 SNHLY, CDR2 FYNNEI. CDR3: CASKGAEGYEQYF. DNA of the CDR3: TGTGCCAGCAAAGGGGCCGAGGGCTACGAGCAGTACTTC.

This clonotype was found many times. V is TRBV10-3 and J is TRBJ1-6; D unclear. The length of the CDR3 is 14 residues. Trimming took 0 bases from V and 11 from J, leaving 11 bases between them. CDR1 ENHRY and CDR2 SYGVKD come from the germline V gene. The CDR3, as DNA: TGTGCCATCAGTGAGTCGCCGGGTGGGGCACCCCTCCACTTT. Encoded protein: CAISESPGGAPLHF.

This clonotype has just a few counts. CDR3 amino acids: CASSQDPGQSGPMNTEAFF. For the CDR3, the DNA is TGTGCCAGCAGCCAAGATCCGGGACAGTCGGGTCCCATGAACACTGAAGCTTTCTTT. The chain is built from TRBV4-2 and TRBJ1-1; 7 bases line up with TRBD1. V lost 0 bases and J lost 0; bases outside the gene matches: 13. Germline V gives CDR1 LGHNA, CDR2 YNFKEQ. The CDR3 loop spans 19 amino acids.

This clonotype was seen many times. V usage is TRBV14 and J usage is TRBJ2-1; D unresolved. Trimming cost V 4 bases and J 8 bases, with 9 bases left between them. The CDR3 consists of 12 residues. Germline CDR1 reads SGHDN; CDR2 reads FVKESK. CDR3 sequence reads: CASSPSWDEQFF. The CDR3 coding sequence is TGTGCCAGCAGCCCTTCGTGGGATGAGCAGTTCTTC.

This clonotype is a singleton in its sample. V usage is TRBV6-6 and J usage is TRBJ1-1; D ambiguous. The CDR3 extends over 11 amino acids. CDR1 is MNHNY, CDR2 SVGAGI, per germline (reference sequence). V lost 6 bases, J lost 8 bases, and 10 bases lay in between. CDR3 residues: CASSFHIEAFF. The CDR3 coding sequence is TGTGCCAGCAGCTTTCATATCGAAGCTTTCTTT.

CDR3 amino acids: CASSLRAIKTEAFF. The CDR3 nucleotides are TGTGCCAGCAGCCTCCGGGCCATTAAAACTGAAGCTTTCTTT. The rearrangement uses TRBV28 and TRBJ1-1; D gene ambiguous. Germline CDR1 is MDHEN and CDR2 is SYDVKM. V was trimmed by 6 bases and J by 5 bases, leaving 16 bases between them. The CDR3 has 14 residues.

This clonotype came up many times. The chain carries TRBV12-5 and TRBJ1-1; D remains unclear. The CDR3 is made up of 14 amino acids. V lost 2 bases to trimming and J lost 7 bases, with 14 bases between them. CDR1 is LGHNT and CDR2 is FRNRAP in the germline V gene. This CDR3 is CASGLSPQILEAFF. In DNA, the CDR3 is TGTGCTAGTGGTTTGTCCCCGCAGATCCTTGAAGCTTTCTTT. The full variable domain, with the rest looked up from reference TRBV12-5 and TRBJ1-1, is DARVTQTPRHKVTEMGQEVTMRCQPILGHNTVFWYRQTMMQGLELLAYFRNRAPLDDSGMPKDRFSAEMPDATLATLKIQPSEPRDSAVYFCASGLSPQILEAFFGQGTRLTVV.

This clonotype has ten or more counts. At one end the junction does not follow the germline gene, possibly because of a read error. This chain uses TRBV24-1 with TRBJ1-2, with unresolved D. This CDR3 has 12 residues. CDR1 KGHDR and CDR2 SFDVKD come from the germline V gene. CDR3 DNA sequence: TGTGCCACCAGTGATTCCCGATTCTGGGGAGGCTTC. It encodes CATSDSRFWGGF.

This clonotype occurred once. This CDR3 reads CASSLQLAGGQVEQFF. The CDR3 region has the DNA TGTGCCAGCAGCTTACAACTAGCGGGGGGGCAGGTTGAGCAGTTCTTC. The rearrangement links TRBV7-2 to TRBJ2-1; 13 bases are a match to TRBD2. The germline V gene has CDR1 SGHTA and CDR2 FQGNSA. CDR3 length: 16 residues. The trim removed 2 bases at V and 9 bases at J, leaving 7 bases unmatched.

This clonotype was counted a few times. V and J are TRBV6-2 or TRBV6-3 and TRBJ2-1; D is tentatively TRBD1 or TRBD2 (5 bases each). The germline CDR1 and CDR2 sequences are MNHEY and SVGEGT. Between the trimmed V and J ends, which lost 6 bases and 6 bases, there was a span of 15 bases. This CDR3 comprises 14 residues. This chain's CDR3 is CASRLRGRGNEQFF. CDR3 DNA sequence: TGTGCCAGCAGGCTCCGGGGACGGGGCAATGAGCAGTTCTTC.

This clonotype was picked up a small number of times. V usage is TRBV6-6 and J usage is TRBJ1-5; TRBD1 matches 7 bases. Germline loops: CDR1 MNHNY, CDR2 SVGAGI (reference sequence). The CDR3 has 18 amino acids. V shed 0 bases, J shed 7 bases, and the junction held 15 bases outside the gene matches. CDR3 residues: CASSYSKVLGGQVQPQHF. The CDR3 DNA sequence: TGTGCCAGCAGTTACTCGAAAGTTTTAGGGGGCCAGGTACAGCCCCAGCATTTT.

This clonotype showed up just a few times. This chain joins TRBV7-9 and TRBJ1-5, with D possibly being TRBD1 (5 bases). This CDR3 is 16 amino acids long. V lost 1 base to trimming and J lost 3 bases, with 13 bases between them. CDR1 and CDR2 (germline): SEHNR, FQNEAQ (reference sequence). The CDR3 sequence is CASSLGGTGINQPQHF. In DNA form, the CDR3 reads TGTGCCAGCAGCTTAGGGGGCACAGGCATCAATCAGCCCCAGCATTTT.

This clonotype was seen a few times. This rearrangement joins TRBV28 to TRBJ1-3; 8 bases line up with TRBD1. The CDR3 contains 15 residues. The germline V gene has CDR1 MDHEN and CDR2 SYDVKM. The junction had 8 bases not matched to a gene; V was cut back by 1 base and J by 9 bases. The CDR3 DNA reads TGTGCCAGCAGTTTATCGGACAGGGAGTACAGCACCATATATTTT. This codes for CASSLSDREYSTIYF.

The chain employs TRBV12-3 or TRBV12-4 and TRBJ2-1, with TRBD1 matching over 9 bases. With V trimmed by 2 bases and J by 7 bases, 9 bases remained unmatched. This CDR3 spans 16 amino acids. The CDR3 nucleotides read TGTGCCAGCAGTTTAACCCCGGGACAGGGTAGAAATGAGCAGTTCTTC. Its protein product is CASSLTPGQGRNEQFF.

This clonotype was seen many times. CDR3 nucleotide sequence: TGTGCCAGCAGTCACCCTAGAAAGGACCGGGGAGTAGCTTTCTTT. It is translated as CASSHPRKDRGVAFF. V usage is TRBV28 and J usage is TRBJ1-1; unclear D gene. V shed 5 bases and J shed 10 bases, with 23 bases lying between them. Germline V gene lookup returns CDR1 MDHEN and CDR2 SYDVKM. The CDR3 extends over 15 amino acids.

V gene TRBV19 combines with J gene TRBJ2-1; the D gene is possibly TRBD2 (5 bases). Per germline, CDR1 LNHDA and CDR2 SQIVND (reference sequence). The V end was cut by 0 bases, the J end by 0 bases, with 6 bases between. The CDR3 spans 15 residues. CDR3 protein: CASSIEGSSYNEQFF. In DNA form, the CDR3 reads TGTGCCAGTAGTATAGAGGGGAGCTCCTACAATGAGCAGTTCTTC. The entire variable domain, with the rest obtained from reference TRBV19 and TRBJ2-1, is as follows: DGGITQSPKYLFRKEGQNVTLSCEQNLNHDAMYWYRQDPGQGLRLIYYSQIVNDFQKGDIAEGYSVSREKKESFPLTVTSAQKNPTAFYLCASSIEGSSYNEQFFGPGTRLTVL.

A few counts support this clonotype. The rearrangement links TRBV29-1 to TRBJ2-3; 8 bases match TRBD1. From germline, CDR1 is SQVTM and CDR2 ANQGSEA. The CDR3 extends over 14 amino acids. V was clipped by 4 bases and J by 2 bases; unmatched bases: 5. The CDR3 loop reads CSVAQGADTDTQYF. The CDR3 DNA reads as TGCAGCGTTGCCCAGGGGGCCGACACAGATACGCAGTATTTT.

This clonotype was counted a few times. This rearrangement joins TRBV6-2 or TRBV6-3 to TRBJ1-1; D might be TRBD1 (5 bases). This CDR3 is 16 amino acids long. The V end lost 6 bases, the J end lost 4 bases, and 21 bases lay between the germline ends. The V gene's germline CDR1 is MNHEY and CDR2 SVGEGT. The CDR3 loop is CASRLGGTPGTTEAFF. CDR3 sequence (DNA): TGTGCCAGCAGATTAGGAGGCACTCCAGGGACCACTGAAGCTTTCTTT.

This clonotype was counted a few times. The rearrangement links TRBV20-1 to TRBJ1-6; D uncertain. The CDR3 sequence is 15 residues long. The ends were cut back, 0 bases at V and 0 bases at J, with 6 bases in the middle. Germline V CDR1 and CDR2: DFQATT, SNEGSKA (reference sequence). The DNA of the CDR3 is TGCAGTGCTAGAGAGGCGAGCTCCTATAATTCACCCCTCCACTTT. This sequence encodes CSAREASSYNSPLHF.

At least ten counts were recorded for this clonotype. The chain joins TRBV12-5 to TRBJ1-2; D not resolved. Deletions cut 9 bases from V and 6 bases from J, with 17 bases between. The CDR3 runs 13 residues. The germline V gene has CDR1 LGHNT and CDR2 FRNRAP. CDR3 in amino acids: CASRRSYVDGYTF. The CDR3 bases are TGTGCTAGCAGACGGTCTTATGTGGATGGCTACACCTTC.